This is a list of T cell receptor beta chains from one sample in a study of blood T cell repertoires in COVID-19. Libraries were prepared by immunoSEQ multiplex PCR; TCRdb keeps only in-frame clonotypes and omits some of them. The sample lists tens of thousands of clones, 76% occurring once. The source material was peripheral blood. The source of these receptors is a man between 65 and 85 years old with active or convalescent COVID-19. Each CDR3 is given with its conserved first and last residue. A D gene is named only where the DNA matches it firmly. Some rows mark clone size as missing; the rest say once, few, many or name a class of expanded clone.

.,TRBV6-5,TRBJ2-1,TRBD2,TGTGCCATCGTCCTAGGAGCGGGACCTTACAATGAGCAGTTCTTC,CAIVLGAGPYNEQFF
.,TRBV5-6,TRBJ2-3,.,TGTGCCAGCAGCTTCAGTAGCACAGATACGCAGTATTTT,CASSFSSTDTQYF
.,TRBV12-5,TRBJ1-2,TRBD1,TGTGCTAGTGGTTGGACCGACAGGGAAATTCCCCTTTCGGGGGGCTACACCTTC,CASGWTDREIPLSGGYTF
few,TRBV4-1,TRBJ1-1,TRBD1,TGCGCCAGCAGCCACCCCACAGGGGGAGTTAACACTGAAGCTTTCTTT,CASSHPTGGVNTEAFF
few,TRBV30,TRBJ1-1,TRBD1,TGTGCCTGGAGGCCCGACAGGGGTGCTGAAGCTTTCTTT,CAWRPDRGAEAFF
.,TRBV19,TRBJ1-4,.,TGTGCCAGTAGTTCCCGGGTGGCTAATGAAAAACTGTTTTTT,CASSSRVANEKLFF
once,TRBV6-1,TRBJ2-7,TRBD1,TGTGCCAGCAGCCCGACAGGGTACGAGCAGTACTTC,CASSPTGYEQYF
.,TRBV5-1,TRBJ2-7,TRBD2,TGCGCCAGCAGGCCTAGAATCGACGGGGGGTTCGGTCGCGAGCAGTACTTC,CASRPRIDGGFGREQYF
.,TRBV4-1,TRBJ1-1,.,TGCGCCAGCAGCCTCCTCCAGGGGTCTACTCGGATGGGAGCTTTCTTT,CASSLLQGSTRMGAFF
.,TRBV4-1,TRBJ1-1,.,TGCGCCAGCAGCTTATCTTCAGGGTATGGCACTGAAGCTTTCTTT,CASSLSSGYGTEAFF
.,TRBV19,TRBJ2-7,TRBD1,TGTGCCAGTACTAAGACAGGGGGCCCCTACGAGCAGTACTTC,CASTKTGGPYEQYF
once,TRBV27,TRBJ2-5,.,TGTGCCAGCTCGATGACAGGTTACCAAGAGACCCAGTACTTC,CASSMTGYQETQYF
.,TRBV7-2,TRBJ2-3,.,TGTGCCAGCAGCTTAGCCGGTGTCGCTGCAGATACGCAGTATTTT,CASSLAGVAADTQYF
once,TRBV5-4,TRBJ2-2,TRBD2,TGTGCCAGCAGCTTAGCGGGGGCGACCGGGGAGCTGTTTTTT,CASSLAGATGELFF
.,TRBV4-1,TRBJ2-2,.,TGCGCCAGCAGCCAAAGGCCCCTGGAGGGCATACGTGGCGGGGAGCTGTTTTTT,CASSQRPLEGIRGGELFF
.,TRBV19,TRBJ2-2,.,TGTGCCGTCCGGACTGAGAACACCGGGGAGCTGTTTTTT,CAVRTENTGELFF
.,TRBV5-1,TRBJ2-1,TRBD2,TGCGCCAGCAGCTTGGCCCCAGCGGGGGGGTACAATGAGCAGTTCTTC,CASSLAPAGGYNEQFF
.,TRBV7-9,TRBJ1-4,.,TGTGCCAGCAGCTTAGCGCTCTTGGGCTTTGGTGAAAAACTGTTTTTT,CASSLALLGFGEKLFF
few,TRBV7-3,TRBJ1-4,.,TGTGCCAGCAGCTTAAACGCAGCGGGCCCAAATGAAAAACTGTTTTTT,CASSLNAAGPNEKLFF
once,TRBV9,TRBJ2-2,.,TGTGCCAGCAGCGTAGGAGGAACGGGCACCGGGGAGCTGTTTTTT,CASSVGGTGTGELFF
.,TRBV12-5,TRBJ1-2,.,TGTGCTAGTGGTTTAAGACTTACGGGGTATGGCTACACCTTC,CASGLRLTGYGYTF
.,TRBV24-1,TRBJ2-5,.,TGTGCCACCAGTGATTTGGGCTCGACAGGCCAAGAGACCCAGTACTTC,CATSDLGSTGQETQYF
.,TRBV5-1,TRBJ1-2,TRBD1,TGCGCCAGCAGCACGGACAGGGGAAGCTACACCTTC,CASSTDRGSYTF
.,TRBV28,TRBJ2-1,.,TGTGCCAGCATCGAGGGAAGCTACAATGAGCAGTTCTTC,CASIEGSYNEQFF
.,TRBV19,TRBJ2-7,TRBD1,TGTGCCAGTAGTAAAGGACAGGGAGATTACGAGCAGTACTTC,CASSKGQGDYEQYF
.,TRBV18,TRBJ1-4,TRBD1,TGTGCCAGCTCACCTCGGACAGGGAGGTGGGAAAAACTGTTTTTT,CASSPRTGRWEKLFF
.,TRBV14,TRBJ2-5,TRBD2,TGTGCCAGCAGCCAAGAATATGCAGGACGGGGGGGCCGTCGAGAGACCCAGTACTTC,CASSQEYAGRGGRRETQYF
.,TRBV12-3/TRBV12-4,TRBJ2-1,TRBD1,TGTGCCAGCACACGGACAGGAATCAATGAGCAGTTCTTC,CASTRTGINEQFF
few,TRBV5-1,TRBJ1-2,.,TGCGCCAGCAGCTTGGGAATCGGTGATAACTATGGCTACACCTTC,CASSLGIGDNYGYTF
.,TRBV6-6,TRBJ1-6,TRBD1,TGTGCCAGCAGTCGTGCCGGGACAGGTCTTCAACATTCACCCCTCCACTTT,CASSRAGTGLQHSPLHF
.,TRBV2,TRBJ2-2,TRBD2,TGTGCCAGCAGGGAGCGGGAGAACACCGGGGAGCTGTTTTTT,CASRERENTGELFF
.,TRBV12-5,TRBJ2-2,TRBD2,TGTGCTAGTGGACGAAGCCCGGGGGGCACCGGGGAGCTGTTTTTT,CASGRSPGGTGELFF
.,TRBV2,TRBJ2-5,TRBD2,TGTGCCAGCAGTGGGACTAGCGGGGGGCCTCAAGAGACCCAGTACTTC,CASSGTSGGPQETQYF
.,TRBV15,TRBJ2-1,TRBD2,TGTGCCACCAGCAGAGATCCTGGCGGGGGAACCGATGAGCAGTTCTTC,CATSRDPGGGTDEQFF
.,TRBV10-3,TRBJ1-2,TRBD1,TGTGCCATCAGTGAGGTGGGACAGGCCGCCCTAGCGTATGGCTACACCTTC,CAISEVGQAALAYGYTF
.,TRBV29-1,TRBJ2-7,.,TGCAGCGTTGAACCTTGGGCAGGGTTGGACACCTACGAGCAGTACTTC,CSVEPWAGLDTYEQYF
.,TRBV14,TRBJ2-1,.,TGTGCCAGCAGCCAGAGTCGGGTCCAATTCGGTGAGCAGTTCTTC,CASSQSRVQFGEQFF
.,TRBV28,TRBJ1-1,.,TGTGCCAGCAGCGATAGCGAGAACACTGAAGCTTTCTTT,CASSDSENTEAFF
.,TRBV2,TRBJ2-5,.,TGTGCCAGCAAAGGGGAAGAGACCCAGTACTTC,CASKGEETQYF
.,TRBV9,TRBJ2-5,TRBD2,TGTGCCAGCAGCGTAGTAGCGGGGGGGGAGACCCAGTACTTC,CASSVVAGGETQYF
.,TRBV3-1/TRBV3-2,TRBJ1-2,TRBD1,TGTGCCAGCAGCGGGGGACAGGGCACCTATGGCTACACCTTC,CASSGGQGTYGYTF
.,TRBV7-6,TRBJ2-5,.,TGTGCCAGCAGCCATGCCCAGCAAGAGACCCAGTACTTC,CASSHAQQETQYF